What follows is one T cell receptor beta chain and its context. The V gene end was trimmed by 3 bases and the J gene end by 8 bases; junction bases not matched to a gene: 12. There are 15 residues in the CDR3. CDR1 and CDR2 (germline): LGHNA, YNFKEQ. This sample is drawn from a study of blood T cell repertoires in COVID-19. Study as a whole: Sites in the United States, Italy and Spain provided acute and convalescent COVID-19 samples.

Sequencing used immunoSEQ multiplex PCR; TCRdb keeps in-frame clones, though not all of them. There are tens of thousands of clones in the sample; 70% to 90% occur only once, and roughly 2.5% lies in the top ten. J is TRBJ1-2 and V is TRBV4-2, with 7 bases that match TRBD1. Sequenced input: peripheral blood. The receptor comes from a man between 45 and 60 years old with COVID-19, enrolled during active disease. CDR3 coding DNA: TGTGCCAGCAGCCAGGGCGGGACAGCCCAATTGGGCTACACCTTC. Its protein product is CASSQGGTAQLGYTF.